The clone carrying this T cell receptor (beta chain) was found a few times. These data are taken from a study of T-cell reconstitution after alpha-beta-depleted transplantation in children. The V end lost 4 bases, the J end lost 2 bases, and 15 bases lay between the germline ends. Germline V gives CDR1 SGDLS, CDR2 YYNGEE. The CDR3 loop spans 15 amino acids. The TCRbeta library was prepared with unique molecular identifiers. TCRdb fed the PCR reads into MiXCR, producing one record per CDR3 protein. This sample carries 300,000 to 400,000 distinct CDR3 sequences, around 25% of them seen once, and the ten largest clones take around 9.9%.

The sample was PBMCs, mostly from graft donor cells, taken 180 days after TCRalphabeta/CD19-depleted stem cell transplant. The sequence was obtained from a male patient between 10 and 17 years old who had a stem cell transplant for acute lymphoblastic leukemia, so the T cells may come from the graft donor. V is TRBV9 and J is TRBJ1-1; D unresolved. In nucleotides, the CDR3 is TGTGCCAGCAGCCCCCACGGGAGGCAAAACACTGAAGCTTTCTTT. Translated: CASSPHGRQNTEAFF.